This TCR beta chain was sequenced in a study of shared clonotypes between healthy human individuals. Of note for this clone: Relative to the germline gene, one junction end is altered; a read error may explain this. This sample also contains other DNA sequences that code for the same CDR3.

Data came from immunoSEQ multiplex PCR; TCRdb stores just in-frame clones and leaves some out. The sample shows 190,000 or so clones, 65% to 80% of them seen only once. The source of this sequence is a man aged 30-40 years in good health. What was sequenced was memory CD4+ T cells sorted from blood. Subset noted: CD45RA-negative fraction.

The CDR3 reads CASSSDRVGETQYF. The CDR3 coding sequence is TGTGCTAGCAGCTCCGACAGGGTAGGAGAGACCCAGTACTTC. J is TRBJ2-5 and V is TRBV7-7; TRBD1 aligns across 7 bases. The CDR3 sequence is 14 residues long. Germline V gives CDR1 SSHAT, CDR2 FNYEAQ (reference sequence). The full variable domain, in which reference TRBV7-7 and TRBJ2-5 provide the parts outside the CDR3, is GAGVSQSPRYKVTKRGQDVTLRCDPISSHATLYWYQQALGQGPEFLTYFNYEAQPDKSGLPSDRFSAERPEGSISTLTIQRTEQRDSAMYRCASSSDRVGETQYFGPGTRLLVL.